This T cell receptor beta chain was captured in a study of PD-1 blockade in classical Hodgkin lymphoma. The CDR3 consists of 16 residues. Germline V gene data show CDR1 as SGHRS and CDR2 as YFSETQ. The V end was cut by 4 bases, the J end by 0 bases, with 15 bases between. Some clones are missing from TCRdb's copy, which holds only in-frame ones; the method was immunoSEQ multiplex PCR. The sample includes tens of thousands of clones, over 75% of them seen just once. Relapse after autologous stem cell transplantation occurred in every patient, and brentuximab vedotin exposure varied. The authors purified CD4+ T cells from thawed PBMCs by magnetic negative selection.

The chain recombines TRBV5-1 with TRBJ2-3, with no clear D. The sample consisted of CD4+ T cells from blood, taken at baseline. This clonotype was sampled from a human donor with classical Hodgkin lymphoma. The CDR3 loop reads CASSPQGRSSTDTQYF. CDR3 DNA sequence: TGCGCCAGCAGCCCCCAAGGGCGGTCTAGCACAGATACGCAGTATTTT.